Shown below are 14 T cell receptor beta chains from a single sample sequenced in a study of T-cell memory formation after mild COVID-19. TCRdb fed the 5' RACE reads into MiXCR, producing one record per CDR3 protein. Among 100,000 to 150,000 distinct CDR3 sequences listed, 15% to 20% were seen once. Sequenced material: PBMCs or a T cell subset sorted from them (not recorded which). The receptors stem from an adult woman who had mild COVID-19 (a few samples of this study predate the infection). Cell type and time point are not known.

V is TRBV13 and J is TRBJ2-1; D tentatively reads TRBD1 or TRBD2 (5 bases each). V was clipped by 2 bases and J by 9 bases, with 11 bases between them. Looked up from germline, CDR1 is PRHDT and CDR2 is FYEKMQ (reference sequence). The CDR3 has 13 amino acids. The CDR3 DNA sequence: TGTGCCAGCAGCTTAAAGTTGGGGGTTGAGCAGTTCTTC. Translation: CASSLKLGVEQFF. Based on the CDR3 plus reference TRBV13 and TRBJ2-1, the full variable domain is AAGVIQSPRHLIKEKRETATLKCYPIPRHDTVYWYQQGPGQDPQFLISFYEKMQSDKGSIPDRFSAQQFSDYHSELNMSSLELGDSALYFCASSLKLGVEQFFGPGTRLTVL.

This clonotype was counted at least ten times. The rearrangement joins TRBV5-1 to TRBJ2-7; 8 bases are a match to TRBD1. In germline, CDR1 is SGHRS, CDR2 YFSETQ. Losses at the gene ends were 4 bases for V and 2 bases for J; bases not matched to a gene: 8. This CDR3 has 15 residues. The CDR3 DNA sequence: TGCGCCAGCAGCCTTGGACAGGGACCCACCTACGAGCAGTACTTC. As protein: CASSLGQGPTYEQYF.

The DNA for the CDR3 is TGTGCCAGCCTGGACAGGGTAAACGAGCAGTACTTC. Its protein product is CASLDRVNEQYF. The V gene is TRBV6-6, the J gene TRBJ2-7; 8 nucleotides line up with TRBD1. CDR1 is MNHNY, CDR2 SVGAGI, per germline (reference sequence). There are 12 residues in the CDR3. V lost 8 bases, J lost 5 bases, and 5 bases stayed unmatched.

This chain uses TRBV6-2 or TRBV6-3 with TRBJ2-7, with D possibly TRBD2 on 5 matching bases. Germline V lookup: CDR1 MNHEY, CDR2 SVGEGT. This CDR3 has 16 amino acids. Between the trimmed V and J ends, which lost 7 bases and 2 bases, there was a span of 21 bases. The CDR3 loop reads CASTPPQLEGTYEQYF. CDR3 in DNA: TGTGCCAGCACCCCACCGCAGCTTGAGGGAACCTACGAGCAGTACTTC.

The V gene is TRBV20-1, the J gene TRBJ1-4; perhaps TRBD1 as D (6 bases). This CDR3 is 16 amino acids long. Germline V gene data show CDR1 as DFQATT and CDR2 as SNEGSKA (reference sequence). Trimming removed 4 bases from V and 7 bases from J, with 22 bases in between. CDR3 sequence reads: CSAMEPTGTLGEKLFF. The CDR3 region has the DNA TGCAGTGCTATGGAACCCACAGGGACTCTGGGTGAAAAACTGTTTTTT.

This clonotype was seen a handful of times. The chain couples TRBV19 to TRBJ1-6; 8 bases match TRBD1. The CDR3 runs to 15 residues. Trimming removed 7 bases from V and 11 bases from J; junction bases left unmatched: 13. The germline V gene has CDR1 LNHDA and CDR2 SQIVND (reference sequence). The CDR3 loop reads CASTRYGQGGAPLHF. CDR3 bases: TGTGCCAGTACCCGATATGGACAGGGTGGAGCACCCCTCCACTTT.

The V gene is TRBV29-1, the J gene TRBJ2-7, with D possibly TRBD1 on 5 matching bases. V was trimmed by 5 bases and J by 0 bases, leaving 11 bases between them. The CDR3 is made up of 13 amino acids. CDR1 is SQVTM, CDR2 ANQGSEA, per germline. The CDR3 loop reads CSVSTGSSYEQYF. In DNA form, the CDR3 reads TGCAGCGTTTCAACAGGTAGCTCCTACGAGCAGTACTTC.

V usage is TRBV27 and J usage is TRBJ2-1, with 14 bases that match TRBD2. CDR3 size: 17 residues. With V trimmed by 3 bases and J by 4 bases, 5 bases remained unmatched. Germline V gene data show CDR1 as MNHEY and CDR2 as SMNVEV (reference sequence). Here the CDR3 DNA reads TGTGCCAGCAGTTTCAAGGGGACTAGCGGGAGATACAATGAGCAGTTCTTC. This sequence encodes CASSFKGTSGRYNEQFF.

This chain connects TRBV6-5 to TRBJ2-7, with D tentatively TRBD1 (6 bases). Trimming took 5 bases from V and 3 from J, leaving 14 bases between them. CDR1 and CDR2 (germline): MNHEY, SVGAGI. The CDR3 totals 14 residues. CDR3 in DNA: TGTGCCAGCAGTCCGCGTCCGGACAGCTACGAGCAGTACTTC. It specifies CASSPRPDSYEQYF.

The chain carries TRBV6-5 and TRBJ2-5; a possible D gene is TRBD2 (5 bases). Looked up from germline, CDR1 is MNHEY and CDR2 is SVGAGI. Trimming pared 0 bases from V and 2 bases from J, leaving 13 bases between. This CDR3 is 16 amino acids long. Written as DNA, the CDR3 is TGTGCCAGCAGTTACTCACGGGGATTGGGGCAAGAGACCCAGTACTTC. Its protein product is CASSYSRGLGQETQYF.

The CDR3 loop reads CASSVTMSREETQYF. The CDR3 DNA sequence: TGTGCCAGCAGCGTAACGATGAGCCGGGAAGAGACCCAGTACTTC. The chain combines TRBV9 with TRBJ2-5; D is unresolved. CDR3 length: 15 residues. V lost 1 base and J 3 bases, leaving 13 bases between the germline ends. The germline V gene encodes CDR1 SGDLS and CDR2 YYNGEE.

The chain uses TRBV5-6 and TRBJ2-1; D uncertain. This CDR3 contains 13 residues. Germline V gives CDR1 SGHDT, CDR2 YYEEEE. Trimming left V 3 bases short and J 12 bases short, with 16 bases between. The CDR3 region is CASSSNPGITQFF. Written as DNA, the CDR3 is TGTGCCAGCAGCTCGAATCCCGGTATTACGCAGTTCTTC.

In this sample, this clonotype turned up a few times. The rearrangement uses TRBV7-6 and TRBJ2-2; weak D call: TRBD1 (8 bases). The CDR3 extends over 16 amino acids. Between the trimmed V and J ends, which lost 3 bases and 5 bases, there was a span of 16 bases. The germline V gene encodes CDR1 SGHVS and CDR2 FNYEAQ. The CDR3 spells CASSFGDRGGTGELFF. The DNA for the CDR3 is TGTGCCAGCAGCTTCGGAGACAGGGGAGGGACCGGGGAGCTGTTTTTT.

The chain uses TRBV5-1 and TRBJ2-2, with D perhaps TRBD2 (5 bases). This CDR3 is built from 16 residues. Germline V lookup: CDR1 SGHRS, CDR2 YFSETQ. V gave up 0 bases and J gave up 1 base, with 10 bases separating them. CDR3 amino acids: CASSLGGRENTGELFF. In nucleotides, the CDR3 is TGCGCCAGCAGCTTGGGAGGGCGAGAGAACACCGGGGAGCTGTTTTTT.